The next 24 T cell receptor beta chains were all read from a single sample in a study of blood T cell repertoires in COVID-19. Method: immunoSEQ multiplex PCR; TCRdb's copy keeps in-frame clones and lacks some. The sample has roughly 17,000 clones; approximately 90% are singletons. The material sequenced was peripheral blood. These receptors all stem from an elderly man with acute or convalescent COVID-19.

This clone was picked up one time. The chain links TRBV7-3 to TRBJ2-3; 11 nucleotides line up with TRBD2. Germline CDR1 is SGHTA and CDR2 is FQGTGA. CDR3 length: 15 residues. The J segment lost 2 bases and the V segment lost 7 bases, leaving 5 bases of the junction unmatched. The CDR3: CASTPSGGHTDTQYF. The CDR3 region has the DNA TGTGCCAGCACCCCTAGCGGGGGGCACACAGATACGCAGTATTTT.

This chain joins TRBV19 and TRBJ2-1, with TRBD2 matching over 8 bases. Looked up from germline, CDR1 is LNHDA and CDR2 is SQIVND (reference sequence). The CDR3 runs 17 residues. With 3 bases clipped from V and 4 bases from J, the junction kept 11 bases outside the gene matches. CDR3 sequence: CASSIFTVAGSYNEQFF. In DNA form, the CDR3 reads TGTGCCAGTAGTATTTTCACGGTAGCGGGGTCGTACAATGAGCAGTTCTTC.

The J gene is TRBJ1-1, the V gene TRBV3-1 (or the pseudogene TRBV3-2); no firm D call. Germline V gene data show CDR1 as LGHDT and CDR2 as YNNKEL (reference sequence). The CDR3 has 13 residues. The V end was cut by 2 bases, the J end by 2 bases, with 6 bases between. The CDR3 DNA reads TGTGCCAGCAGCCAAACAGCAAACACTGAAGCTTTCTTT. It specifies CASSQTANTEAFF.

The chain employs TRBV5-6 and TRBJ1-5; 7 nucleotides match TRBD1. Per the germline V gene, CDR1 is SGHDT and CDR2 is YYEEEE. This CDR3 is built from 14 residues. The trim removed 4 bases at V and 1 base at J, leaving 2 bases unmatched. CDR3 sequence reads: CASSTGQSNQPQHF. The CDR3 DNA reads TGTGCCAGCAGCACGGGACAGAGCAATCAGCCCCAGCATTTT.

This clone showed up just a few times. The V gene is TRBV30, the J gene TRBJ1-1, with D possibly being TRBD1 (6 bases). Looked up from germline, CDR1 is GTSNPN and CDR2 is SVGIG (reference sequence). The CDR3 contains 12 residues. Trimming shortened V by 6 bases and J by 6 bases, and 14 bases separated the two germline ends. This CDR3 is CACKRGGPEAFF. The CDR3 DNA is TGTGCCTGTAAGAGGGGGGGCCCTGAAGCTTTCTTT.

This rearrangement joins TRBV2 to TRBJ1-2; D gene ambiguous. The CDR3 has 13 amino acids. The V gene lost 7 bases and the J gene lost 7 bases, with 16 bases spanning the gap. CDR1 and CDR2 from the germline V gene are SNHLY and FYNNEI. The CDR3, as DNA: TGTGCCAGCATACCGGGCCCGGAGGGTGGCTACACCTTC. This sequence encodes CASIPGPEGGYTF. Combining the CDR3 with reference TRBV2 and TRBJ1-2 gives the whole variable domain EPEVTQTPSHQVTQMGQEVILRCVPISNHLYFYWYRQILGQKVEFLVSFYNNEISEKSEIFDDQFSVERPDGSNFTLKIRSTKLEDSAMYFCASIPGPEGGYTFGSGTRLTVV.

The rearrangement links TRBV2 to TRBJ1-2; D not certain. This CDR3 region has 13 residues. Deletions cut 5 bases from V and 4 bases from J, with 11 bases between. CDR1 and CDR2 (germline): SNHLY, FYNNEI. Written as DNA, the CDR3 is TGTGCCAGCAGTCCCGAGGCCGTCTATGGCTACACCTTC. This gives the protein CASSPEAVYGYTF.

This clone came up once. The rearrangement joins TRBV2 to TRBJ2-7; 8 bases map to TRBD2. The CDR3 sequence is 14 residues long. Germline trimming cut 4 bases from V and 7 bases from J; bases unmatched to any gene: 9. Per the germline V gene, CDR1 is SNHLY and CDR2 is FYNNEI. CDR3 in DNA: TGTGCCAGCAGTGCTGAGCGGGGGTATTTGGAGCAGTACTTC. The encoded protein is CASSAERGYLEQYF.

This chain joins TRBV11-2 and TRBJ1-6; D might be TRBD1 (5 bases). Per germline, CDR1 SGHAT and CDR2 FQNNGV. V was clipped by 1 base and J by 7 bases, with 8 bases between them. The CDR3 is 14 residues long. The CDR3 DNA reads TGTGCCAGCAGCTTAGCGGACAAGAATTCACCCCTCCACTTT. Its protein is CASSLADKNSPLHF.

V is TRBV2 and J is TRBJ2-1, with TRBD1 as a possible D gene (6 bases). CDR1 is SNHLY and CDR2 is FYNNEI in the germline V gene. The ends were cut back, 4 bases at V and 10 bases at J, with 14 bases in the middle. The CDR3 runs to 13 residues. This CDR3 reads CASSAYRVGEQFF. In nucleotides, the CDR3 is TGTGCCAGCAGTGCGTACAGGGTAGGCGAGCAGTTCTTC.

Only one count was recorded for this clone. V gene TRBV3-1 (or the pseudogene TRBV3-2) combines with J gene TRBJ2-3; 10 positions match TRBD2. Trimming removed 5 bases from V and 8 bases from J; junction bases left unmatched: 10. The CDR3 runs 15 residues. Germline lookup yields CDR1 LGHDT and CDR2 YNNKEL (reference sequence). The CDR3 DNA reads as TGTGCCAGCAGCTCAAGCGGGAGGGTGTCAGGTACGCAGTATTTT. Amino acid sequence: CASSSSGRVSGTQYF.

The CDR3 bases are TGTGCCAGCAGTTACTCGGGGCGAGAAAAACTGTTTTTT. Translation gives CASSYSGREKLFF. The chain couples TRBV6-5 to TRBJ1-4; maybe TRBD1 (5 bases). Germline loops: CDR1 MNHEY, CDR2 SVGAGI. The V and J ends lost 0 bases and 8 bases respectively, with 7 bases between them. This CDR3 region has 13 residues.

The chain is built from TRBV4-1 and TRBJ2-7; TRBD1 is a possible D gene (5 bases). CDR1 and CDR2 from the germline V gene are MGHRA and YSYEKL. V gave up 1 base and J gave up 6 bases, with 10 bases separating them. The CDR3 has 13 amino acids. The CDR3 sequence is CASSQGQGTEQYF. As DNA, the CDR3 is TGCGCCAGCAGCCAAGGCCAGGGCACCGAGCAGTACTTC.

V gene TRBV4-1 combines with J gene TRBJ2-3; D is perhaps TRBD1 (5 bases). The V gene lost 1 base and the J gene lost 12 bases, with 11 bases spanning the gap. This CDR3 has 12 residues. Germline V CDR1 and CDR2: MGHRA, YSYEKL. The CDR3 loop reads CASSQGGAPQYF. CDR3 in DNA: TGCGCCAGCAGCCAAGGGGGCGCGCCCCAGTATTTT.

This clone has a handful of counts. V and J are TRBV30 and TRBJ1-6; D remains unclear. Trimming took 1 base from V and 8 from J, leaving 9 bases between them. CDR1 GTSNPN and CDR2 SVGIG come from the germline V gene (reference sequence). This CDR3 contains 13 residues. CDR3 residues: CAWSGEGYSPLHF. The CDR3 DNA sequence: TGTGCCTGGAGTGGGGAGGGCTATTCACCCCTCCACTTT.

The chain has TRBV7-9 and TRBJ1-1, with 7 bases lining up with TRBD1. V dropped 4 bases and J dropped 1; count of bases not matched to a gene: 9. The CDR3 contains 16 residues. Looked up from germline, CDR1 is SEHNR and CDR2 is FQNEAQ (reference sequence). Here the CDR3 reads CASSWIAQGRNTEAFF. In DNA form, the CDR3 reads TGTGCCAGCAGCTGGATTGCACAGGGGCGGAACACTGAAGCTTTCTTT.

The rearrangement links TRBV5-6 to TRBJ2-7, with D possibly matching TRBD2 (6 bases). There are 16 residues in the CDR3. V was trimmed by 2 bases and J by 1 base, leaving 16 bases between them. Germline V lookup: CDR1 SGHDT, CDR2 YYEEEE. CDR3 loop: CASSLWYRAGSYEQYF. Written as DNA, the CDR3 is TGTGCCAGCAGCTTATGGTACCGGGCGGGGTCCTACGAGCAGTACTTC.

CDR3: CASSPQTRQGKRINNSPLHF. In DNA form, the CDR3 reads TGTGCCAGCAGCCCCCAGACGAGGCAGGGTAAAAGGATAAATAATTCACCCCTCCACTTT. The genes are TRBV7-4 and TRBJ1-6, with D possibly being TRBD1 (5 bases). Per germline, CDR1 SGHVT and CDR2 SQSDAQ. The CDR3 has 20 amino acids. The V end lost 5 bases, the J end lost 5 bases, and 28 bases lay between the germline ends.

CDR3 nucleotides: TGTGCCAGCAGTCCGACAGGGCCTGGGGCCAACGTCCTGACTTTC. Translated, it gives CASSPTGPGANVLTF. The genes are TRBV28 and TRBJ2-6; 7 nucleotides match TRBD1. The trim removed 5 bases at V and 2 bases at J, leaving 3 bases unmatched. Germline V CDR1 and CDR2: MDHEN, SYDVKM. The CDR3 totals 15 residues.

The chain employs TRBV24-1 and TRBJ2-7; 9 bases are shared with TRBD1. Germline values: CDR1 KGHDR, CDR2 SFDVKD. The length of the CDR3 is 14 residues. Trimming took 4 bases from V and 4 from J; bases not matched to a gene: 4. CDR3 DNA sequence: TGTGCCACCAGTGACCCGGGACAGGGTTACGAGCAGTACTTC. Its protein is CATSDPGQGYEQYF.

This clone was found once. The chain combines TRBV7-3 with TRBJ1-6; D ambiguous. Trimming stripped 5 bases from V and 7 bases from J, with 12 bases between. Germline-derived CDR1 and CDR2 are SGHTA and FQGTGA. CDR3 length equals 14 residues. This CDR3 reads CASSRGSENSPLHF. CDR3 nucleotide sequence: TGTGCCAGCAGCCGCGGATCTGAGAATTCACCCCTCCACTTT.

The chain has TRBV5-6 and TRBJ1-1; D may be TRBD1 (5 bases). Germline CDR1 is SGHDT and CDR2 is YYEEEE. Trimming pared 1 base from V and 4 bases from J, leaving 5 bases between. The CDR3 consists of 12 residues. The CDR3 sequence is CASSLRGTEAFF. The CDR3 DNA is TGTGCCAGCAGCTTGAGGGGCACTGAAGCTTTCTTT.

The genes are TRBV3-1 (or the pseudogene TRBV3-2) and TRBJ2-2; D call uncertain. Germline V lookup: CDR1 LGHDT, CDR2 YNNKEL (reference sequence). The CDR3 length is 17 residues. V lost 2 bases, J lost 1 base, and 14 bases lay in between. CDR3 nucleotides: TGTGCCAGCAGCCAACTTCATCCCCTCGGGAACACCGGGGAGCTGTTTTTT. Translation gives CASSQLHPLGNTGELFF.

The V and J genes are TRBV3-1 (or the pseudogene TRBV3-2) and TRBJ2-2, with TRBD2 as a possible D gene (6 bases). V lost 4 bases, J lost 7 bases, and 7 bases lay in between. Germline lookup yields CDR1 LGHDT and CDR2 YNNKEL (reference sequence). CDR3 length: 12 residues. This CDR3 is CASSRRGGELFF. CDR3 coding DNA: TGTGCCAGCAGCCGGCGGGGCGGGGAGCTGTTTTTT.